Presented here are 21 T cell receptor beta chains from one specimen sequenced in a study of blood T cell repertoires in COVID-19. Measured with immunoSEQ multiplex PCR; TCRdb has only the in-frame clones, and not every one. The sample includes 250,000 or so clones, roughly 90% of them seen just once. The source material was peripheral blood. These receptors came from a man under 40 with active or convalescent COVID-19.

The rearrangement uses TRBV7-6 and TRBJ2-1; TRBD2 matches at 9 bases. The V gene end was trimmed by 5 bases and the J gene end by 3 bases; junction bases not matched to a gene: 5. This CDR3 is built from 15 residues. Germline CDR1 reads SGHVS; CDR2 reads FNYEAQ. CDR3 amino acids: CASSPLAGDYNEQFF. In DNA form, the CDR3 reads TGTGCCAGCAGCCCATTAGCGGGGGACTACAATGAGCAGTTCTTC.

The rearrangement uses TRBV6-5 and TRBJ1-5; TRBD1 agrees at 7 bases. Germline CDR1 MNHEY, CDR2 SVGAGI. The V and J ends lost 4 bases and 7 bases, in that order; junction bases with no gene match: 4. The CDR3 has 13 amino acids. This CDR3 is CASSSQGWQPQHF. The CDR3 nucleotides are TGTGCCAGCAGTTCACAGGGGTGGCAGCCCCAGCATTTT.

This sequence joins TRBV3-1 (or the pseudogene TRBV3-2) and TRBJ2-1; unclear D gene. This CDR3 contains 14 residues. With 0 bases removed from V and 4 bases from J, the gap between germline ends came to 7 bases. Germline CDR1 LGHDT, CDR2 YNNKEL (reference sequence). CDR3 residues: CASSQDPSYNEQFF. CDR3 coding DNA: TGTGCCAGCAGCCAAGATCCGTCTTACAATGAGCAGTTCTTC.

The V gene is TRBV12-3 or TRBV12-4, the J gene TRBJ1-2; a weak D match, TRBD1 (5 bases). V was pared by 10 bases and J by 3 bases, with 12 bases between. The length of the CDR3 is 12 residues. The CDR3 nucleotides are TGTGCCAATCAGTGGGGCCACTATGGCTACACCTTC. This sequence encodes CANQWGHYGYTF.

The rearrangement links TRBV6-2 or TRBV6-3 to TRBJ2-7; 12 nucleotides line up with TRBD2. The CDR3 sequence is 16 residues long. V dropped 2 bases and J dropped 3; count of bases not matched to a gene: 5. Germline CDR1 reads MNHEY; CDR2 reads SVGEGT. The CDR3 reads CASSYRRLAGDYEQYF. The CDR3, as DNA: TGTGCCAGCAGTTACCGAAGACTAGCGGGGGACTACGAGCAGTACTTC.

This clone was seen a handful of times. The rearrangement uses TRBV5-6 and TRBJ2-3; D is possibly TRBD2 (5 bases). This CDR3 spans 16 amino acids. V was pared by 4 bases and J by 2 bases, with 17 bases between. Per germline, CDR1 SGHDT and CDR2 YYEEEE. This CDR3 reads CASSQFRASLTDTQYF. The CDR3 DNA is TGTGCCAGCAGCCAATTCAGAGCTAGCCTCACAGATACGCAGTATTTT.

The chain carries TRBV3-1 (or the pseudogene TRBV3-2) and TRBJ2-7; D not resolved. This CDR3 comprises 12 residues. V was trimmed by 3 bases and J by 7 bases, leaving 10 bases between them. Germline CDR1 reads LGHDT; CDR2 reads YNNKEL (reference sequence). The CDR3 here is CASSQGRSEQYF. CDR3 DNA sequence: TGTGCCAGCAGCCAGGGCCGATCAGAGCAGTACTTC.

The chain is built from TRBV4-1 and TRBJ1-1, with D unresolved. The CDR3 consists of 16 residues. Germline CDR1 MGHRA, CDR2 YSYEKL. Trimming took 4 bases from V and 1 from J, leaving 16 bases between them. CDR3 DNA sequence: TGCGCCAGCAGCCCAAGTCTCGCGGGCACGAACACTGAAGCTTTCTTT. This sequence encodes CASSPSLAGTNTEAFF.

This clone was seen a few times. V usage is TRBV18 and J usage is TRBJ1-4; D possibly corresponds to TRBD1 (5 bases). CDR3 length: 14 residues. V was cut by 1 base and J by 8 bases, with 11 bases left in between. Germline-derived CDR1 and CDR2 are KGHSH and LQKENI. The CDR3 region has the DNA TGTGCCAGCTCACCACGGGGGGGAGAAGAAAAACTGTTTTTT. Amino acids: CASSPRGGEEKLFF.

The genes are TRBV7-9 and TRBJ1-2; the D gene is possibly TRBD1 (6 bases). CDR1 and CDR2 from the germline V gene are SEHNR and FQNEAQ (reference sequence). V was cut by 4 bases and J by 8 bases, with 23 bases left in between. The CDR3 contains 16 residues. CDR3 DNA sequence: TGTGCCAGCAGCTCCATCCCAGGGGAGGGTTTATGGGGCTACACCTTC. It encodes CASSSIPGEGLWGYTF.

The count of this clone is one. The chain is built from TRBV27 and TRBJ2-1; the match to TRBD2 covers 8 bases. Unmatched junction bases numbered 6, after V lost 6 bases and J lost 2 bases. Germline V lookup: CDR1 MNHEY, CDR2 SMNVEV (reference sequence). The CDR3 has 15 residues. The CDR3 coding sequence is TGTGCCAGCAGGTTGACTAGCGACCCCTACAATGAGCAGTTCTTC. Residues: CASRLTSDPYNEQFF.

This clone was seen only once. This sequence joins TRBV2 and TRBJ2-3, with 9 bases aligning to TRBD1. V lost 9 bases and J lost 6; bases outside the gene matches: 13. CDR3 length: 15 residues. Per the germline V gene, CDR1 is SNHLY and CDR2 is FYNNEI. The CDR3 nucleotides are TGTGCCAGTCAAACGGACAGGGGATTTACGGATACGCAGTATTTT. This sequence encodes CASQTDRGFTDTQYF. The variable domain in full, with the rest retrieved from reference TRBV2 and TRBJ2-3, is EPEVTQTPSHQVTQMGQEVILRCVPISNHLYFYWYRQILGQKVEFLVSFYNNEISEKSEIFDDQFSVERPDGSNFTLKIRSTKLEDSAMYFCASQTDRGFTDTQYFGPGTRLTVL.

This rearrangement joins TRBV18 to TRBJ2-5; D is perhaps TRBD1 (5 bases). This CDR3 is 15 amino acids long. Germline V gives CDR1 KGHSH, CDR2 LQKENI. V lost 1 base, J lost 2 bases, and 11 bases lay in between. The CDR3 loop is CASSPRKGVQETQYF. The DNA of the CDR3 is TGTGCCAGCTCACCACGTAAAGGGGTACAAGAGACCCAGTACTTC.

The V and J genes are TRBV9 and TRBJ1-6; the match to TRBD1 covers 10 bases. The trim removed 0 bases at V and 9 bases at J, leaving 3 bases unmatched. The CDR3 has 15 residues. CDR1 is SGDLS, CDR2 YYNGEE, per germline. The CDR3: CASSVEGTGVSPLHF. CDR3 DNA: TGTGCCAGCAGCGTAGAGGGGACAGGGGTTTCACCCCTCCACTTT.

The chain couples TRBV5-8 to TRBJ1-2, with 7 bases aligning to TRBD1. The CDR3 length is 13 residues. Germline CDR1 and CDR2: SGHTS and YDEGEE. V lost 2 bases and J lost 3; bases outside the gene matches: 1. CDR3 in amino acids: CASSLGGDYGYTF. The DNA for the CDR3 is TGTGCCAGCAGCTTAGGGGGCGACTATGGCTACACCTTC.

The chain employs TRBV18 and TRBJ1-2, with a possible D match to TRBD1 (6 bases). The CDR3 covers 16 residues. Trimming cost V 0 bases and J 5 bases, with 16 bases left between them. From germline, CDR1 is KGHSH and CDR2 LQKENI. As DNA, the CDR3 is TGTGCCAGCTCACCACCGGCTCGGACAGCCAAGTATGGCTACACCTTC. Translating it yields CASSPPARTAKYGYTF.

The J gene is TRBJ1-2, the V gene TRBV19; TRBD1 aligns across 8 bases. The trim removed 5 bases at V and 8 bases at J, leaving 7 bases unmatched. CDR1 and CDR2 (germline): LNHDA, SQIVND (reference sequence). This CDR3 has 13 amino acids. The CDR3 sequence: CASSPDRGWGYTF. CDR3 bases: TGTGCCAGTAGTCCCGACAGGGGATGGGGCTACACCTTC. The variable domain in full, with the rest retrieved from reference TRBV19 and TRBJ1-2, is DGGITQSPKYLFRKEGQNVTLSCEQNLNHDAMYWYRQDPGQGLRLIYYSQIVNDFQKGDIAEGYSVSREKKESFPLTVTSAQKNPTAFYLCASSPDRGWGYTFGSGTRLTVV.

The chain employs TRBV11-2 and TRBJ1-1; 11 nucleotides match TRBD1. CDR1 and CDR2 (germline): SGHAT, FQNNGV. Trimming at V came to 0 bases and at J to 0 bases, leaving 9 bases not matched to a gene. There are 19 residues in the CDR3. The CDR3 coding sequence is TGTGCCAGCAGCTTAGATCTGGGGACAGGGGGTTCCATGAACACTGAAGCTTTCTTT. The encoded protein is CASSLDLGTGGSMNTEAFF.

This clone was detected once. J is TRBJ1-6 and V is TRBV13; perhaps TRBD1 as D (5 bases). Trimming stripped 5 bases from V and 10 bases from J, with 12 bases between. Per the germline V gene, CDR1 is PRHDT and CDR2 is FYEKMQ (reference sequence). The CDR3 consists of 13 residues. In nucleotides, the CDR3 is TGTGCCAGCAGCGAAGCAGGGCAATCACCCCTCCACTTT. Protein: CASSEAGQSPLHF. Using reference TRBV13 and TRBJ1-6 for the parts outside the CDR3, the full variable domain is AAGVIQSPRHLIKEKRETATLKCYPIPRHDTVYWYQQGPGQDPQFLISFYEKMQSDKGSIPDRFSAQQFSDYHSELNMSSLELGDSALYFCASSEAGQSPLHFGNGTRLTVT.

V usage is TRBV3-1 (or the pseudogene TRBV3-2) and J usage is TRBJ1-2, with 10 bases aligning to TRBD1. Germline loops: CDR1 LGHDT, CDR2 YNNKEL (reference sequence). The CDR3 covers 14 residues. The ends lost 6 bases at V and 3 bases at J; junction bases unmatched: 4. The DNA of the CDR3 is TGTGCCAGCAGTCCCGGGACAGGGGACTATGGCTACACCTTC. Its protein is CASSPGTGDYGYTF.

The CDR3 nucleotides are TGCGCCAGCAGCCAGGGTGGACAGACTAACTATGGCTACACCTTC. Translation gives CASSQGGQTNYGYTF. The rearrangement uses TRBV4-1 and TRBJ1-2; possibly TRBD1 for D (6 bases). The V gene lost 3 bases and the J gene lost 0 bases, with 11 bases spanning the gap. The CDR3 runs to 15 residues. Looked up from germline, CDR1 is MGHRA and CDR2 is YSYEKL.